The rows below give T cell receptor beta chains drawn from one sample of a study of glioma-infiltrating T cells after dendritic cell vaccination. Here immunoSEQ multiplex PCR was the method, and the copy in TCRdb shows in-frame clones only, minus some. The sample has around 100,000 clones, roughly four fifths seen once. Sequences were derived from blood, sampled after dendritic cell vaccination. The receptors shown here come from a human donor with glioblastoma. The CDR3 runs from the conserved cysteine through the conserved F or W. D genes are given only for firm matches. Size is stated for part of the rows, as once, few or many counts, or as a class when the clone is expanded.

.,TRBJ2-3,14,.,TRBV7-3,TGTGCCAGCAGCGCCCAGACTAGTTGGGATACGCAGTATTTT,CASSAQTSWDTQYF
TRBD1,TRBJ1-6,17,once,TRBV27,TGTGCCAGCAGTTCGACCTACGGGACAGGAACGTGGTCACCCCTCCACTTT,CASSSTYGTGTWSPLHF
TRBD1,TRBJ2-5,13,.,TRBV6-1,TGTGCCAGCAGGTGGACAGGCGAAGAGACCCAGTACTTC,CASRWTGEETQYF
TRBD1,TRBJ1-1,14,.,TRBV18,TGTGCCAGCTCCCGACAGGGTGGGTTGGCTGAAGCTTTCTTT,CASSRQGGLAEAFF
TRBD1,TRBJ1-2,15,.,TRBV29-1,TGCAGCGGGACAGGGCCCGCGGGCTCGGTCGGCGGCTACACCTTC,CSGTGPAGSVGGYTF
.,TRBJ2-1,13,.,TRBV5-6,TGTGCCAGCAGCCCCTGGCCCGCGGATGAGCAGTTCTTC,CASSPWPADEQFF
TRBD2,TRBJ2-3,14,.,TRBV29-1,TGCAGCGTTGCGGAAAGCGGGGTCACAGATACGCAGTATTTT,CSVAESGVTDTQYF
.,TRBJ1-5,15,.,TRBV6-5,TGTGCCAGCAGTTACGGACCGGGACAAAGTCAGCCCCAGCATTTT,CASSYGPGQSQPQHF
TRBD2,TRBJ2-5,16,.,TRBV6-1,TGTGCCAGCAGTGACCCGCGGGGGACGAGCCTAGAGACCCAGTACTTC,CASSDPRGTSLETQYF
.,TRBJ1-4,15,once,TRBV4-1,TGCGCCAGCACTAAAGAGAACCAACCTAGGGAAAAACTGTTTTTT,CASTKENQPREKLFF
.,TRBJ1-2,15,.,TRBV19,TGTGCCAGTAGTCCCTTGACAGGCCAAAACTATGGCTACACCTTC,CASSPLTGQNYGYTF
.,TRBJ2-1,13,.,TRBV5-1,TGCGCCAGCAGCTTGGGGCTTGTCAATGAGCAGTTCTTC,CASSLGLVNEQFF
TRBD1,TRBJ1-1,16,.,TRBV5-1,TGCGCCAGCAGCTTGGCCCCGGGACAGGGGAACACTGAAGCTTTCTTT,CASSLAPGQGNTEAFF
TRBD1,TRBJ1-2,16,.,TRBV6-6,TGTGCCAGCAGTTATCGGACAGGGGGCATGAACTATGGCTACACCTTC,CASSYRTGGMNYGYTF
.,TRBJ1-1,14,.,TRBV29-1,TGCAGCGTAAGTCGGCAGGGATTTGACACTGAGGCTTTCTTT,CSVSRQGFDTEAFF
TRBD1,TRBJ1-1,15,.,TRBV5-1,TGCGCCAGCAGCTTGGCCCAGGGGGTAGGTGCTGAAGCTTTCTTT,CASSLAQGVGAEAFF
TRBD2,TRBJ2-3,14,.,TRBV10-3,TGTGCCATCAGAACCGGACTAGCTTCAGATACGCAGTATTTT,CAIRTGLASDTQYF
.,TRBJ1-4,14,.,TRBV12-5,TGTGCTAGTGGTGGGGCTGCGGTTGATGAAAAACTGTTTTTT,CASGGAAVDEKLFF
.,TRBJ1-1,14,.,TRBV5-1,TGCGCCAGCAGCCTCCACAGGGTTGGTACTGAAGCTTTCTTT,CASSLHRVGTEAFF
TRBD1,TRBJ2-4,15,.,TRBV5-8,TGTGCCAGCAGCCGGACAGGGACAGCCAAAAACATTCAGTACTTC,CASSRTGTAKNIQYF
TRBD1,TRBJ1-2,15,.,TRBV18,TGTGCCAGCTCATCCGGGACAGTAGAGGGCTATGGCTACACCTTC,CASSSGTVEGYGYTF
.,TRBJ2-2,17,.,TRBV9,TGTGCCAGCAGCCCCACGGGCGGGACCCAGAACACCGGGGAGCTGTTTTTT,CASSPTGGTQNTGELFF
.,TRBJ2-7,15,.,TRBV10-3,TGTGCCATCAGTGAGTCGGAGGGAGGACGGTACGAGCAGTACTTC,CAISESEGGRYEQYF
TRBD1,TRBJ1-1,13,.,TRBV25-1,TGTGCCAGCACCAGCAGGGGGCGCACTGAAGCTTTCTTT,CASTSRGRTEAFF
.,TRBJ1-2,13,.,TRBV5-1,TGCGCCAGCAGCTTGGAGGGGGACTATGGCTACACCTTC,CASSLEGDYGYTF